One sample yielded the 3 T cell receptor beta chains listed below, sequenced in a study of blood T cell repertoires in COVID-19. The protocol was immunoSEQ multiplex PCR, while the TCRdb copy is restricted to in-frame clones and leaves out a portion. This table has 55,000 to 80,000 clones, 88% appearing once. Sample: peripheral blood. The receptors were gathered from a human donor in a cohort sampled during active COVID-19.

The V and J genes are TRBV14 and TRBJ1-1; D perhaps matches TRBD1 (5 bases). V lost 2 bases and J 4 bases, leaving 11 bases between the germline ends. The germline V gene has CDR1 SGHDN and CDR2 FVKESK. The CDR3 sequence is 14 residues long. CDR3 DNA sequence: TGTGCCAGCAGCCAAAGATCGGGGGTCACTGAAGCTTTCTTT. This gives the protein CASSQRSGVTEAFF.

The V and J genes are TRBV11-2 and TRBJ2-3; the match to TRBD2 covers 10 bases. The junction had 7 bases not matched to a gene; V was cut back by 1 base and J by 3 bases. Germline-derived CDR1 and CDR2 are SGHAT and FQNNGV. This CDR3 region has 17 residues. CDR3 region: CASSLGSLAGVTDTQYF. In nucleotides, the CDR3 is TGTGCCAGCAGCTTAGGGTCCCTAGCGGGAGTAACAGATACGCAGTATTTT.

This chain links TRBV2 with TRBJ1-1; TRBD1 is a possible D gene (5 bases). The CDR3 has 15 residues. The V gene's germline CDR1 is SNHLY and CDR2 FYNNEI. V gave up 6 bases and J gave up 0 bases, with 14 bases separating them. The CDR3 here is CASRGQGTMNTEAFF. CDR3 DNA: TGTGCCAGCAGGGGCCAGGGAACTATGAACACTGAAGCTTTCTTT.